This T cell receptor (beta chain) was sequenced for a study of OX40 agonist ivuxolimab in advanced cancers. Study in general: An agonistic anti-OX40 (CD134) antibody, ivuxolimab, was used to treat the patients.

Assay used: immunoSEQ multiplex PCR; TCRdb lists only in-frame clones, some missing. The sample holds tens of thousands of clones, roughly 80% seen once. The ends lost 6 bases at V and 3 bases at J; junction bases unmatched: 15. The CDR3 runs to 17 residues. Germline values: CDR1 KGHSH, CDR2 LQKENI. The sequence was collected from an adult with an advanced solid tumor such as melanoma, head and neck, liver or kidney cancer. The rearrangement links TRBV18 to TRBJ1-1; 8 bases align to TRBD1. Sequenced material: CD4+ or CD8+ T cells sorted from blood, taken in a trial of the OX40 agonist ivuxolimab. The CDR3 nucleotides read TGTGCCAGCTCCCCCGATATGGGACAGGAGTACTACACTGAAGCTTTCTTT. Amino acid sequence: CASSPDMGQEYYTEAFF.